The next 27 T cell receptor beta chains were all read from a single sample in a study of blood T cell repertoires in COVID-19. TCRdb's table, derived via immunoSEQ multiplex PCR, lists solely in-frame clones and lacks some. Of around 210,000 clones listed, approximately 85% were seen once; the top ten hold 4.5% to 6%. Material: peripheral blood. These receptors originate from a man aged 45-65 years with COVID-19, enrolled during active disease.

The V and J genes are TRBV6-5 and TRBJ1-2, with 8 bases that match TRBD1. From germline, CDR1 is MNHEY and CDR2 SVGAGI. This CDR3 has 14 residues. Unmatched junction bases numbered 7, after V lost 6 bases and J lost 4 bases. This CDR3 reads CASRTGTGIYGYTF. The CDR3 DNA reads TGTGCCAGCAGAACCGGGACAGGTATCTATGGCTACACCTTC.

This chain uses TRBV7-2 with TRBJ2-7, with D tentatively TRBD2 (7 bases). CDR1 is SGHTA, CDR2 FQGNSA, per germline. This CDR3 is built from 15 residues. V gave up 1 base and J gave up 3 bases, with 13 bases separating them. DNA for the CDR3: TGTGCCAGCAGCTTAGTGATCGGGGGGCGCTACGAGCAGTACTTC. Protein product: CASSLVIGGRYEQYF.

The chain joins TRBV9 to TRBJ2-3, with a possible D match to TRBD1 (6 bases). CDR1 is SGDLS and CDR2 is YYNGEE in the germline V gene. The CDR3 length is 15 residues. Trimming left V 1 base short and J 0 bases short, with 9 bases between. DNA for the CDR3: TGTGCCAGCAGCGTACGACAGGCCAGCACAGATACGCAGTATTTT. Encoded protein: CASSVRQASTDTQYF.

This rearrangement joins TRBV7-9 to TRBJ2-3; the match to TRBD2 covers 7 bases. Per the germline V gene, CDR1 is SEHNR and CDR2 is FQNEAQ (reference sequence). The length of the CDR3 is 16 residues. Trimming cost V 2 bases and J 2 bases; bases outside gene matches: 7. The CDR3 is CASSLTGLADTDTQYF. DNA of the CDR3: TGTGCCAGCAGCTTAACGGGGCTAGCGGACACAGATACGCAGTATTTT.

The count of this clone is one. This rearrangement joins TRBV2 to TRBJ2-3, with D possibly being TRBD2 (6 bases). The CDR3 runs 14 residues. CDR1 and CDR2 from the germline V gene are SNHLY and FYNNEI. V was trimmed by 7 bases and J by 4 bases, leaving 15 bases between them. The CDR3 protein is CASNGPSAADTQYF. CDR3 DNA sequence: TGTGCCAGCAACGGTCCTAGCGCGGCAGATACGCAGTATTTT.

This clone has only one observation. The chain employs TRBV5-1 and TRBJ1-1; D is ambiguous. The CDR3 has 15 amino acids. Trimming removed 3 bases from V and 1 base from J, with 13 bases in between. CDR1 SGHRS and CDR2 YFSETQ come from the germline V gene. CDR3 in amino acids: CASSSLSARNTEAFF. The CDR3 nucleotides read TGCGCCAGCAGCTCCCTGTCCGCCAGGAACACTGAAGCTTTCTTT.

The CDR3, as DNA: TGTGCCAGTAGTACAAGAAGCGGGGGCGGAACCTACGAGCAGTACTTC. Residues: CASSTRSGGGTYEQYF. V is TRBV19 and J is TRBJ2-7, with 8 bases fitting TRBD2. The junction had 10 bases not matched to a gene; V was cut back by 4 bases and J by 2 bases. The CDR3 length is 16 residues. The germline gives CDR1 LNHDA, CDR2 SQIVND (reference sequence).

The chain employs TRBV29-1 and TRBJ1-1, with 10 positions matching TRBD1. V shed 2 bases, J shed 3 bases, and the junction held 12 bases outside the gene matches. This CDR3 contains 17 residues. The germline CDR1 and CDR2 sequences are SQVTM and ANQGSEA. This chain's CDR3 is CSVEYGTGALGDTEAFF. The CDR3 nucleotides read TGCAGCGTTGAATATGGGACAGGGGCACTGGGTGACACTGAAGCTTTCTTT.

This chain links TRBV7-9 with TRBJ2-3, with no clear D. Trimming left V 5 bases short and J 1 base short, with 7 bases between. Germline V gene sequence: CDR1 SEHNR, CDR2 FQNEAQ (reference sequence). This CDR3 region has 13 residues. Here the CDR3 reads CASSTTGTDTQYF. The CDR3, as DNA: TGTGCCAGCAGCACAACAGGCACAGATACGCAGTATTTT.

The rearrangement links TRBV6-1 to TRBJ2-4; 7 bases map to TRBD1. J gave up 4 bases and V 4 bases, and 10 bases lay outside the gene matches. The CDR3 loop spans 16 amino acids. CDR1 and CDR2 (germline): MNHNS, SASEGT. The DNA for the CDR3 is TGTGCCAGCAGTGTGAGGACCGGGACAGCAAAAAACATTCAGTACTTC. Translated, it gives CASSVRTGTAKNIQYF.

The J gene is TRBJ2-7, the V gene TRBV24-1, with 9 bases aligning to TRBD1. V dropped 3 bases and J dropped 4; count of bases not matched to a gene: 6. The CDR3 spans 15 residues. The V gene's germline CDR1 is KGHDR and CDR2 SFDVKD. DNA of the CDR3: TGTGCCACCAGTGATACGACAGGGGGGGAGTACGAGCAGTACTTC. Its protein is CATSDTTGGEYEQYF.

The genes are TRBV9 and TRBJ1-1; TRBD1 matches at 8 bases. Per the germline V gene, CDR1 is SGDLS and CDR2 is YYNGEE. V shed 4 bases and J 1 base; nucleotides not matched to a gene: 6. This CDR3 is built from 15 residues. The CDR3 DNA reads TGTGCCAGCAGCATAGGTGACAGGGGGAACACTGAAGCTTTCTTT. Translation: CASSIGDRGNTEAFF. The full variable domain, its missing parts supplied by reference TRBV9 and TRBJ1-1, is DSGVTQTPKHLITATGQRVTLRCSPRSGDLSVYWYQQSLDQGLQFLIQYYNGEERAKGNILERFSAQQFPDLHSELNLSSLELGDSALYFCASSIGDRGNTEAFFGQGTRLTVV.

The chain combines TRBV2 with TRBJ2-1; the D gene is possibly TRBD2 (7 bases). CDR3 length: 14 residues. The germline CDR1 and CDR2 sequences are SNHLY and FYNNEI. The V gene lost 5 bases and the J gene lost 5 bases, with 13 bases spanning the gap. The CDR3 sequence is CASSHGGLHNEQFF. Written as DNA, the CDR3 is TGTGCCAGCAGTCACGGGGGGCTACACAATGAGCAGTTCTTC.

This chain connects TRBV5-3 to TRBJ1-5; no clear D. TRBV5-3 is an open reading frame whose function is uncertain. The CDR3 length is 15 residues. The V end lost 0 bases, the J end lost 3 bases, and 10 bases lay between the germline ends. The CDR3: CARSLANDNNQPQHF. CDR3 bases: TGTGCCAGAAGCTTGGCCAACGACAACAATCAGCCCCAGCATTTT.

The chain recombines TRBV4-2 with TRBJ2-5, with a weak D call TRBD1 (5 bases). The length of the CDR3 is 15 residues. Germline V gene lookup returns CDR1 LGHNA and CDR2 YNFKEQ. With 2 bases removed from V and 2 bases from J, the gap between germline ends came to 12 bases. The CDR3 loop is CASSQTHGQQETQYF. CDR3 nucleotide sequence: TGTGCCAGCAGCCAAACCCACGGACAACAAGAGACCCAGTACTTC.

With respect to this clone: Other DNA sequences from this sample encode an identical CDR3 as well. The gene calls are TRBV30 and TRBJ2-3; maybe TRBD1 (6 bases). V was shortened by 0 bases and J by 4 bases, with 8 bases between the two germline ends. Germline assignment: CDR1 GTSNPN and CDR2 SVGIG (reference sequence). CDR3 length: 13 amino acids. The CDR3 DNA follows: TGTGCCTGGAGTGTAGGGGGTGCAGATACGCAGTATTTT. Its protein product is CAWSVGGADTQYF. The entire variable domain, with the rest obtained from reference TRBV30 and TRBJ2-3, is as follows: SQTIHQWPATLVQPVGSPLSLECTVEGTSNPNLYWYRQAAGRGLQLLFYSVGIGQISSEVPQNLSASRPQDRQFILSSKKLLLSDSGFYLCAWSVGGADTQYFGPGTRLTVL.

The chain links TRBV5-6 to TRBJ2-2; D is perhaps TRBD1 (6 bases). V lost 0 bases and J 2 bases, leaving 11 bases between the germline ends. The germline gives CDR1 SGHDT, CDR2 YYEEEE. This CDR3 spans 16 amino acids. DNA of the CDR3: TGTGCCAGCAGCTTGGCCGTGGGGGCTAACACCGGGGAGCTGTTTTTT. It is translated as CASSLAVGANTGELFF.

The chain links TRBV30 to TRBJ2-1; the D gene is possibly TRBD1 (6 bases). Between the trimmed V and J ends, which lost 4 bases and 0 bases, there was a span of 13 bases. CDR1 is GTSNPN and CDR2 is SVGIG in the germline V gene (reference sequence). The CDR3 contains 15 residues. CDR3 residues: CAWNNRESSYNEQFF. Written as DNA, the CDR3 is TGTGCCTGGAACAACAGGGAGAGCTCCTACAATGAGCAGTTCTTC.

The chain couples TRBV5-5 to TRBJ1-5, with a possible D match to TRBD1 (5 bases). The CDR3 loop spans 13 amino acids. V was pared by 5 bases and J by 3 bases, with 9 bases between. Germline V gene lookup returns CDR1 SGHKS and CDR2 YYEKEE (reference sequence). CDR3 sequence (DNA): TGTGCCAGCAGTTGGACACCCAATCAGCCCCAGCATTTT. Translated: CASSWTPNQPQHF.

J is TRBJ2-2 and V is TRBV11-2; 8 bases line up with TRBD2. V was clipped by 3 bases and J by 7 bases; unmatched bases: 4. Germline CDR1 reads SGHAT; CDR2 reads FQNNGV. The CDR3 has 14 residues. CDR3 protein: CASSFGGASGELFF. The CDR3 nucleotides read TGTGCCAGCAGCTTCGGGGGGGCGAGCGGGGAGCTGTTTTTT.

The V gene is TRBV24-1, the J gene TRBJ2-1; 10 nucleotides align to TRBD1. The CDR3 spans 15 residues. Germline lookup yields CDR1 KGHDR and CDR2 SFDVKD. Unmatched junction bases numbered 3, after V lost 5 bases and J lost 3 bases. CDR3 region: CATSGRTGGYNEQFF. The CDR3 DNA reads as TGTGCCACCAGTGGCAGGACAGGGGGCTACAATGAGCAGTTCTTC.

There are a few counts of this clone. The gene calls are TRBV6-1 and TRBJ1-2; D not resolved. V lost 2 bases to trimming and J lost 2 bases, with 6 bases between them. The germline gives CDR1 MNHNS, CDR2 SASEGT. CDR3 length equals 13 residues. The CDR3 is CASSESENYGYTF. In DNA form, the CDR3 reads TGTGCCAGCAGTGAATCAGAAAACTATGGCTACACCTTC.

The chain links TRBV9 to TRBJ1-3, with a weak D call TRBD1 (5 bases). The CDR3 is 14 residues long. The V gene's germline CDR1 is SGDLS and CDR2 YYNGEE. V lost 0 bases and J lost 8, with 12 bases in between. The CDR3 nucleotides read TGTGCCAGCAGCGTAGCTGTGGGGGGGGACACCATATATTTT. Protein: CASSVAVGGDTIYF. The full variable domain, completed using reference TRBV9 and TRBJ1-3, is DSGVTQTPKHLITATGQRVTLRCSPRSGDLSVYWYQQSLDQGLQFLIQYYNGEERAKGNILERFSAQQFPDLHSELNLSSLELGDSALYFCASSVAVGGDTIYFGEGSWLTVV.

The chain combines TRBV27 with TRBJ1-6, with TRBD1 matching 7 bases. The CDR3 length is 16 residues. Per germline, CDR1 MNHEY and CDR2 SMNVEV (reference sequence). Unmatched junction bases numbered 5, after V lost 0 bases and J lost 6 bases. This CDR3 reads CASSLSGTVFNSPLHF. The CDR3 nucleotides are TGTGCCAGCAGTTTATCCGGGACAGTGTTTAATTCACCCCTCCACTTT.

The chain uses TRBV3-1 (or the pseudogene TRBV3-2) and TRBJ1-1; 11 nucleotides match TRBD1. The CDR3 extends over 15 amino acids. V shed 4 bases, J shed 4 bases, and the junction held 5 bases outside the gene matches. CDR1 is LGHDT and CDR2 is YNNKEL in the germline V gene (reference sequence). DNA for the CDR3: TGTGCCAGCAGCCTAGGACAGGGGGCGGCCACTGAAGCTTTCTTT. Amino acid sequence: CASSLGQGAATEAFF.

The chain recombines TRBV27 with TRBJ1-5, with 7 bases fitting TRBD1. Germline V gene sequence: CDR1 MNHEY, CDR2 SMNVEV (reference sequence). Losses at the gene ends were 6 bases for V and 5 bases for J; bases not matched to a gene: 13. There are 16 residues in the CDR3. The CDR3 is CASRISPGQGDQPQHF. CDR3 nucleotide sequence: TGTGCCAGCAGAATCAGCCCCGGGCAGGGGGATCAGCCCCAGCATTTT.

The chain combines TRBV6-5 with TRBJ1-2; D unresolved. V was pared by 0 bases and J by 5 bases, with 13 bases between. Germline V gives CDR1 MNHEY, CDR2 SVGAGI. The CDR3 is 15 residues long. This chain's CDR3 is CASSYSNGAGYGYTF. Here the CDR3 DNA reads TGTGCCAGCAGTTACTCGAATGGCGCAGGATATGGCTACACCTTC.